A single sample gave rise to the 17 T cell receptor beta chains below, sequenced in a study of shared clonotypes between healthy human individuals. The table came from immunoSEQ multiplex PCR; TCRdb's copy has only in-frame clones and leaves some out. The table lists 1 million to 1.3 million clones, around 78% of them singletons. Material for sequencing was memory CD4+ T cells from PBMCs. Subset in this sample: CD45RA-negative fraction. These receptor sequences come from a man in his late teens or twenties in good health. Some clones in this sample may be carry-over from other donors' samples.

This clone appeared many times. The CDR3 nucleotides read TGTGCCAGCAGACCCACCGTGACCAACTATGGCTACACCTTC. This translates into CASRPTVTNYGYTF. The chain links TRBV6-6 to TRBJ1-2, with D unclear. In germline, CDR1 is MNHNY, CDR2 SVGAGI (reference sequence). This CDR3 has 14 residues. The ends were cut back, 6 bases at V and 2 bases at J, with 13 bases in the middle.

The gene calls are TRBV28 and TRBJ2-1, with 8 bases identical to TRBD2. CDR1 is MDHEN and CDR2 is SYDVKM in the germline V gene. This CDR3 comprises 15 residues. Losses at the gene ends were 5 bases for V and 6 bases for J; bases not matched to a gene: 9. The CDR3 coding sequence is TGTGCCAGCAGTCCCGGGGTAGCGGGGACCAATGAGCAGTTCTTC. Its protein product is CASSPGVAGTNEQFF.

The genes are TRBV7-2 and TRBJ2-3; TRBD2 matches at 7 bases. Trimming removed 1 base from V and 12 bases from J; junction bases left unmatched: 4. Germline V lookup: CDR1 SGHTA, CDR2 FQGNSA. The CDR3 loop spans 12 amino acids. The CDR3 coding sequence is TGTGCCAGCAGCTTAGAGCGGGATGTTCAGTATTTT. This gives the protein CASSLERDVQYF.

The V gene is TRBV4-1, the J gene TRBJ2-7; 8 bases fit TRBD1. J was trimmed by 2 bases and V by 4 bases; bases with no gene match: 4. The germline V gene has CDR1 MGHRA and CDR2 YSYEKL. The CDR3 length is 14 residues. This CDR3 reads CASSRGQGPYEQYF. Written as DNA, the CDR3 is TGCGCCAGCAGCCGCGGACAGGGACCCTACGAGCAGTACTTC.

This rearrangement joins TRBV29-1 to TRBJ1-1; no reliable D call. The CDR3 has 16 residues. The germline V and J ends were trimmed by 0 bases and 5 bases, with 19 bases remaining between them. The germline gives CDR1 SQVTM, CDR2 ANQGSEA. The CDR3 reads CSVEDFEGTGGTEAFF. In nucleotides, the CDR3 is TGCAGCGTTGAAGATTTCGAGGGAACGGGCGGGACTGAAGCTTTCTTT.

The rearrangement links TRBV6-5 to TRBJ2-5; the match to TRBD1 covers 7 bases. The end of the DNA aligns better with TRBJ2-7, so the J call may be wrong. The germline V gene encodes CDR1 MNHEY and CDR2 SVGAGI. This CDR3 region has 16 residues. The CDR3 nucleotides read TGTGCCAGCAGTTACTCTGGGACAGCGGAGACCTACGAGCAGTACTTC. Residues: CASSYSGTAETYEQYF.

The rearrangement uses TRBV5-6 and TRBJ2-7; D call uncertain. The CDR3 loop spans 14 amino acids. Looked up from germline, CDR1 is SGHDT and CDR2 is YYEEEE. The V end was cut by 2 bases, the J end by 0 bases, with 9 bases between. The CDR3 DNA sequence: TGTGCCAGCAGCTTACCCCACAACTCCTACGAGCAGTACTTC. Protein product: CASSLPHNSYEQYF.

This clone was counted between two and nine times. This sequence joins TRBV2 and TRBJ1-2; D is undetermined. CDR3 size: 12 residues. The V gene lost 4 bases and the J gene lost 2 bases, with 5 bases spanning the gap. From germline, CDR1 is SNHLY and CDR2 FYNNEI. This CDR3 is CASSAENYGYTF. DNA for the CDR3: TGTGCCAGCAGTGCAGAAAACTATGGCTACACCTTC.

This clone was seen only a few times. This sequence joins TRBV6-4 and TRBJ1-1; no clear D. Trimming removed 3 bases at V and 4 bases at J, with 15 bases between. The V gene's germline CDR1 is MRHNA and CDR2 SNTAGT. This CDR3 has 15 amino acids. This CDR3 is CASSEDDPARTEAFF. In nucleotides, the CDR3 is TGTGCCAGCAGTGAGGACGATCCCGCGCGCACTGAAGCTTTCTTT.

About this clone: Additional DNA sequences in this sample encode the identical CDR3. The rearrangement joins TRBV2 to TRBJ2-5; unclear D gene. Trimming took off 7 bases at V and 2 bases at J, with 8 bases between the two ends. From germline, CDR1 is SNHLY and CDR2 FYNNEI. The CDR3 is 12 amino acids. The CDR3 spells CASKPSQETQYF. The CDR3 nucleotides are TGTGCCAGCAAGCCCAGTCAAGAGACCCAGTACTTC.

Turning to this clone: This sample also contains other DNA sequences that code for the same CDR3. This rearrangement joins TRBV15 to TRBJ2-1; the D gene is possibly TRBD1 (6 bases). The CDR3 length is 15 residues. CDR1 LNHNV and CDR2 YYDKDF come from the germline V gene (reference sequence). Trimming shortened V by 1 base and J by 3 bases, and 10 bases separated the two germline ends. As DNA, the CDR3 is TGTGCCACCAGCAGAGGTGGCAGGGGCTACAATGAGCAGTTCTTC. Translation: CATSRGGRGYNEQFF.

The chain recombines TRBV5-1 with TRBJ1-1; D is uncertain. Trimming took 4 bases from V and 0 from J, leaving 10 bases between them. Germline CDR1 SGHRS, CDR2 YFSETQ. The CDR3 runs 14 residues. DNA for the CDR3: TGCGCCAGCAGCGCAGCAGACATGAACACTGAAGCTTTCTTT. Translation gives CASSAADMNTEAFF.

In regard to this clone: This may arise from a read error, as a much more abundant clone is one base away. Distinct nucleotide sequences in the sample also encode this CDR3. The V call is TRBV30, the J call TRBJ2-4; D is possibly TRBD2 (6 bases). CDR3 length: 16 amino acids. Germline V CDR1 and CDR2: GTSNPN, SVGIG (reference sequence). V was clipped by 0 bases and J by 7 bases, with 19 bases between them. CDR3 in DNA: TGTGCCTGGAGTGTATCCCGCACTAGCTCATTGAACATTCAGTACTTC. Translation: CAWSVSRTSSLNIQYF. Complete variable domain (other parts from reference TRBV30 and TRBJ2-4): SQTIHQWPATLVQPVGSPLSLECTVEGTSNPNLYWYRQAAGRGLQLLFYSVGIGQISSEVPQNLSASRPQDRQFILSSKKLLLSDSGFYLCAWSVSRTSSLNIQYFGAGTRLSVL.

In this sample, this clone turned up many times. The gene calls are TRBV2 and TRBJ1-2; 7 nucleotides line up with TRBD1. V dropped 8 bases and J dropped 4; count of bases not matched to a gene: 4. CDR1 and CDR2 (germline): SNHLY, FYNNEI. The CDR3 runs 12 residues. The chain's CDR3 is CASDREGYGYTF. The CDR3 DNA reads as TGTGCCAGCGACAGGGAAGGCTATGGCTACACCTTC. Variable domain in full (rest from reference TRBV2 and TRBJ1-2): EPEVTQTPSHQVTQMGQEVILRCVPISNHLYFYWYRQILGQKVEFLVSFYNNEISEKSEIFDDQFSVERPDGSNFTLKIRSTKLEDSAMYFCASDREGYGYTFGSGTRLTVV.

The rearrangement uses TRBV5-4 and TRBJ2-1, with no clear D. Germline CDR1 and CDR2: SGHNT and YYREEE (reference sequence). The CDR3 is 15 amino acids. The V end was cut by 4 bases, the J end by 2 bases, with 13 bases between. The CDR3 bases are TGTGCCAGCAGCCCCCCGGGCGTAGCCTACAATGAGCAGTTCTTC. The encoded protein is CASSPPGVAYNEQFF.

The chain is built from TRBV2 and TRBJ2-6; a possible D gene is TRBD2 (5 bases). Germline V gene sequence: CDR1 SNHLY, CDR2 FYNNEI. CDR3 size: 14 residues. Trimming shortened V by 8 bases and J by 2 bases, and 10 bases separated the two germline ends. The chain's CDR3 is CASGLLTGANVLTF. The CDR3 coding sequence is TGTGCCAGCGGACTCTTAACTGGGGCCAACGTCCTGACTTTC.

V and J are TRBV7-2 and TRBJ2-2; 7 bases are shared with TRBD1. V gave up 3 bases and J gave up 7 bases; unmatched junction bases: 5. The CDR3 is 14 residues long. Germline CDR1 reads SGHTA; CDR2 reads FQGNSA. CDR3 sequence reads: CASSFEGASGELFF. The CDR3 nucleotides read TGTGCCAGCAGCTTCGAGGGGGCTAGCGGGGAGCTGTTTTTT.